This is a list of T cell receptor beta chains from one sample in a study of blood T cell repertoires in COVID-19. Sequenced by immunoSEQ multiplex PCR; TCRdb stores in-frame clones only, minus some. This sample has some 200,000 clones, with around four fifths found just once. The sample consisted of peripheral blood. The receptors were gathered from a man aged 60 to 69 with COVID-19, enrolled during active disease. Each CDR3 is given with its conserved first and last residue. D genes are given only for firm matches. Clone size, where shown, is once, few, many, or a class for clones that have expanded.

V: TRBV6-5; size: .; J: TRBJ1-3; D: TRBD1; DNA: TGTGCCAGCAGTTACTCCGGGCAGGGGGTAAAAAACACCATATATTTT; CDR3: CASSYSGQGVKNTIYF
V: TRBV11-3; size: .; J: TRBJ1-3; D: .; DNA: TGTGCCAGCAGCCGAGGTGGAAACACCATATATTTT; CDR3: CASSRGGNTIYF
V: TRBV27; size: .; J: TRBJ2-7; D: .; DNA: TGTGCCAGCAGTTTAGTGGGCAGGGCCTACGAGCAGTACTTC; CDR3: CASSLVGRAYEQYF
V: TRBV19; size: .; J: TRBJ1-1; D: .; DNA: TGTGCCAGTAATTTTCTGGGGCAGAACACTGAAGCTTTCTTT; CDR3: CASNFLGQNTEAFF
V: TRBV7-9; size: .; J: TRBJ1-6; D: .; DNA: TGTGCCAGCAGCTTCGCCGAAGGAGGGGTACATTCACCCCTCCACTTT; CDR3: CASSFAEGGVHSPLHF
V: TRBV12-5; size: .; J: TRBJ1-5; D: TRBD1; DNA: TGTGCTAGTGGTTCCGGACAGGGGGCCTTTGGCAATCAGCCCCAGCATTTT; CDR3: CASGSGQGAFGNQPQHF
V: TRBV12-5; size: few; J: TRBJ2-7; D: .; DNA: TGTGCTAGTGGCCTGGACAGCACCTACGAGCAGTACTTC; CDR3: CASGLDSTYEQYF
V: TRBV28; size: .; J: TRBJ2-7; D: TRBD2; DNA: TGTGCCAGCAGTTTGGCGGGGGGGAGGCAGAACTACGAGCAGTACTTC; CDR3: CASSLAGGRQNYEQYF
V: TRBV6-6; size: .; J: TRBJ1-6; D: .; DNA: TGTGCCAGCAGGAGACCGGGAAATTCACCCCTCCACTTT; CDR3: CASRRPGNSPLHF
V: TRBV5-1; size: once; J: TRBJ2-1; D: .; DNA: TGCGCCAGCAGGGTAAACGGGGTGTACAATGAGCAGTTCTTC; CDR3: CASRVNGVYNEQFF
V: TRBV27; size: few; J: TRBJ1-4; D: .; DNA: TGTGCCAGCAGTTTAAGGGGTAATGAAAAACTGTTTTTT; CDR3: CASSLRGNEKLFF
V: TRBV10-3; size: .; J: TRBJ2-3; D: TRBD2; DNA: TGTGCCATCAAAGCGGGAGTGGGCGGCACAGATACGCAGTATTTT; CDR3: CAIKAGVGGTDTQYF
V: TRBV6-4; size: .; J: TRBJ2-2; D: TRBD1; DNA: TGTGCCAGCAAGACAGGACAGGGGACCGGGGAGCTGTTTTTT; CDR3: CASKTGQGTGELFF
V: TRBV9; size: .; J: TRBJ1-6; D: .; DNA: TGTGCCAGCAGCGTAGAGGGGCTTAGTAATTCACCCCTCCACTTT; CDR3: CASSVEGLSNSPLHF
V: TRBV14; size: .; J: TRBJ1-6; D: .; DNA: TGTGCCAGCAGCCGGGAAGGACAGATTTCACCCCTCCACTTT; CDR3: CASSREGQISPLHF
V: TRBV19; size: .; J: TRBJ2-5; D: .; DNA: TGTGCCAGTAGTATTAGAGAGACCCAGTACTTC; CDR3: CASSIRETQYF
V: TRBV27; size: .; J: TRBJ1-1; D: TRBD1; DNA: TGTGCCAGCAGTTTCCAGGGGGCGCGAGCTTTCTTT; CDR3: CASSFQGARAFF
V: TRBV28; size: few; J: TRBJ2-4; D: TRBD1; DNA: TGTGCCAGCAGCCAGACAGGGAGTGGAAACATTCAGTACTTC; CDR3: CASSQTGSGNIQYF
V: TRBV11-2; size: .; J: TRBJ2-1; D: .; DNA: TGTGCCAGCAGCTTAGATTTTTTTACAGGTCCACAGTTCTTC; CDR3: CASSLDFFTGPQFF
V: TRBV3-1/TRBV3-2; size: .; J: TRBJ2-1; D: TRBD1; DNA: TGTGCCAGCAGCTCCGGGACAGGGGGCTATGAGCAGTTCTTC; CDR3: CASSSGTGGYEQFF
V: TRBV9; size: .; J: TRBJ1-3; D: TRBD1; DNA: TGTGCCAGCAGCCTCCGTCCCGGGACAGGGGGCACAGTGACTGGAAACACCATATATTTT; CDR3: CASSLRPGTGGTVTGNTIYF
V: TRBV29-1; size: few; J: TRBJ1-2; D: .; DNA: TGCAGCGTAGACAGTGTCTATGGCTACACCTTC; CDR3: CSVDSVYGYTF
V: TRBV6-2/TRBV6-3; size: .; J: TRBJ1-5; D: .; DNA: TGTGCCAGCAGTTACTCGGCTCGGGTTGGCAATCAGCCCCAGCATTTT; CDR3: CASSYSARVGNQPQHF
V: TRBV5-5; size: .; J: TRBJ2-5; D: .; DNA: TGTGCCAGCAGCTTGGATGTTGGTACATCGGGCCAAGAGACCCAGTACTTC; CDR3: CASSLDVGTSGQETQYF
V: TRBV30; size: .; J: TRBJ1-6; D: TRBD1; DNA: TGTGCCTGGAGTGTACCTACAGGGGGCAATTCACCCCTCCACTTT; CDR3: CAWSVPTGGNSPLHF
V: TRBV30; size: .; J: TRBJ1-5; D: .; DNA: TGTGCCTGGTGTCGGGGAACGGGCCAGCCCCAGCATTTT; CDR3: CAWCRGTGQPQHF
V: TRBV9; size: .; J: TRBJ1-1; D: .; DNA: TGTGCCAGCAGCGTAGCCATGAACACTGAAGCTTTCTTT; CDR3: CASSVAMNTEAFF
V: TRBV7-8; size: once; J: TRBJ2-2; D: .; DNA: TGTGCCAGCAGCAAACAGGGAAACGGGGAGCTGTTTTTT; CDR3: CASSKQGNGELFF
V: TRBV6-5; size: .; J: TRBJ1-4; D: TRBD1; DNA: TGTGCCAGCAGTTACTCCACAGGGGCGCGAGAAAAACTGTTTTTT; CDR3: CASSYSTGAREKLFF
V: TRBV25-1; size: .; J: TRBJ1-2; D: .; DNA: TGTGCCAGCAGTTCAGGAGGAGGTGGCTACACCTTC; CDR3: CASSSGGGGYTF
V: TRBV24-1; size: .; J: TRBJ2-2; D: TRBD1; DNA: TGTGCCACCAGTGTGGGACAGGGGGCGCCAGGCACCGGGGAGCTGTTTTTT; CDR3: CATSVGQGAPGTGELFF
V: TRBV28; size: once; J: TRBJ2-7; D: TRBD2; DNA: TGTGCCAGCAGTTTCTACCGGACTAGCGGGAGAAAATACGAGCAGTACTTC; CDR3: CASSFYRTSGRKYEQYF
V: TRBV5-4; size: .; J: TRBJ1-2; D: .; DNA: TGTGCCAGCAGCTTACAGGGAAACTATGGCTACACCTTC; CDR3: CASSLQGNYGYTF
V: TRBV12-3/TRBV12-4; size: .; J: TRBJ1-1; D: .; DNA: TGTGCCAGCGGACTGCAAATGAACACTGAAGCTTTCTTT; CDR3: CASGLQMNTEAFF
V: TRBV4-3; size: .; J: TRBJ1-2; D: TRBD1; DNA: TGCGCCAGCAGCCAAGAACCCTTCTTACAGGGGGTGTATGGCTACACCTTC; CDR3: CASSQEPFLQGVYGYTF
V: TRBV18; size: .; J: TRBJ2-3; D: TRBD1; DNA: TGTGCCAGCTCACCAGAGCCGGGACAGGGGGTTAATACGCAGTATTTT; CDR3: CASSPEPGQGVNTQYF